What follows are 31 T cell receptor beta chains derived from one specimen sequenced in a study of T cell responses to AZD1222 COVID-19 vaccine. Sequenced by immunoSEQ multiplex PCR; TCRdb stores in-frame clones only, minus some. The sample shows more than 85,000 clones, 80% to 95% of them seen only once. The sample in question was peripheral blood, obtained on day 0 of AZD1222 vaccination. The receptors were sampled from an adult in good health.

The sample holds a few counts of this clone. The chain couples TRBV6-5 to TRBJ1-2; D possibly corresponds to TRBD1 (6 bases). The germline gives CDR1 MNHEY, CDR2 SVGAGI. There are 15 residues in the CDR3. Trimming removed 0 bases from V and 5 bases from J, with 13 bases in between. The CDR3 bases are TGTGCCAGCAGTTACTCAAGGGGGGGAGAGTATGGCTACACCTTC. Its translation: CASSYSRGGEYGYTF.

This chain links TRBV11-3 with TRBJ2-7; D perhaps matches TRBD2 (6 bases). Per germline, CDR1 SGHNT and CDR2 YENEEA. V lost 5 bases and J lost 0, with 8 bases in between. The CDR3 totals 13 residues. The CDR3 is CASSLSGSYEQYF. The CDR3 coding sequence is TGTGCCAGCAGCCTTAGCGGCTCCTACGAGCAGTACTTC.

The chain couples TRBV6-5 to TRBJ2-1, with D maybe TRBD1 (5 bases). The germline V gene has CDR1 MNHEY and CDR2 SVGAGI. V was trimmed by 2 bases and J by 9 bases, leaving 14 bases between them. There are 14 residues in the CDR3. In DNA form, the CDR3 reads TGTGCCAGCAGTTACGGGCAGGGTGCTGGTGAGCAGTTCTTC. Translation: CASSYGQGAGEQFF.

This rearrangement joins TRBV6-5 to TRBJ1-5; no definite D call. This CDR3 contains 15 residues. CDR1 and CDR2 from the germline V gene are MNHEY and SVGAGI. Trimming removed 4 bases at V and 1 base at J, with 11 bases between. As DNA, the CDR3 is TGTGCCAGCAGTTGGCAAAAAGGGAGCAATCAGCCCCAGCATTTT. Encoded protein: CASSWQKGSNQPQHF.

This chain links TRBV2 with TRBJ2-7, with D uncertain. Germline lookup yields CDR1 SNHLY and CDR2 FYNNEI. Trimming took 7 bases from V and 5 from J, leaving 12 bases between them. This CDR3 comprises 12 residues. The CDR3 protein is CASTGDTHEQYF. The CDR3 DNA reads as TGTGCCAGCACGGGTGACACTCACGAGCAGTACTTC.

This chain connects TRBV30 to TRBJ1-5; 7 nucleotides match TRBD1. Germline V lookup: CDR1 GTSNPN, CDR2 SVGIG (reference sequence). Trimming at V came to 6 bases and at J to 5 bases, leaving 10 bases not matched to a gene. The length of the CDR3 is 14 residues. The CDR3 spells CACSRDSLDQPQHF. Here the CDR3 DNA reads TGTGCCTGTTCACGGGACAGCCTTGATCAGCCCCAGCATTTT.

The chain couples TRBV7-9 to TRBJ2-7; unclear D gene. CDR1 and CDR2 from the germline V gene are SEHNR and FQNEAQ (reference sequence). V was shortened by 1 base and J by 2 bases, with 9 bases between the two germline ends. CDR3 length: 14 residues. CDR3 protein: CASSLGTPPYEQYF. The CDR3 nucleotides are TGTGCCAGCAGCTTAGGGACGCCACCCTACGAGCAGTACTTC.

The rearrangement joins TRBV6-5 to TRBJ1-1; maybe TRBD1 (6 bases). Germline lookup yields CDR1 MNHEY and CDR2 SVGAGI. This CDR3 has 14 amino acids. The V and J ends lost 6 bases and 6 bases respectively, with 17 bases between them. Here the CDR3 DNA reads TGTGCCAGCAGGGACAGATTTTCAAACGCTGAAGCTTTCTTT. Amino acids: CASRDRFSNAEAFF.

The rearrangement links TRBV28 to TRBJ1-5; D gene uncertain. Trimming removed 11 bases at V and 2 bases at J, with 22 bases between. The CDR3 extends over 16 amino acids. Per the germline V gene, CDR1 is MDHEN and CDR2 is SYDVKM. CDR3 bases: TGTGCCGGAAGTCGAGACCCCCACGGGGGCAATCAGCCCCAGCATTTT. Translating it yields CAGSRDPHGGNQPQHF.

This clone is a singleton in its sample. The chain is built from TRBV5-1 and TRBJ1-6, with TRBD1 matching over 7 bases. Germline V CDR1 and CDR2: SGHRS, YFSETQ. The CDR3 consists of 17 residues. V was clipped by 0 bases and J by 6 bases; unmatched bases: 9. CDR3 in DNA: TGCGCCAGCAGCTTGGTGTCTGGGAGGGGGCCTAATTCACCCCTCCACTTT. This gives the protein CASSLVSGRGPNSPLHF. The full variable domain, in which reference TRBV5-1 and TRBJ1-6 provide the parts outside the CDR3, is KAGVTQTPRYLIKTRGQQVTLSCSPISGHRSVSWYQQTPGQGLQFLFEYFSETQRNKGNFPGRFSGRQFSNSRSEMNVSTLELGDSALYLCASSLVSGRGPNSPLHFGNGTRLTVT.

V is TRBV12-3 or TRBV12-4 and J is TRBJ1-2, with D unresolved. The CDR3 consists of 13 residues. Trimming removed 6 bases from V and 7 bases from J, with 15 bases in between. CDR3 sequence (DNA): TGTGCCAGCAGACTCGGACCCCGCGCTGGCTACACCTTC. It yields the protein CASRLGPRAGYTF.

This sequence joins TRBV3-1 (or the pseudogene TRBV3-2) and TRBJ1-1; tentative D call: TRBD1 (5 bases). Trimming shortened V by 0 bases and J by 1 base, and 12 bases separated the two germline ends. Germline lookup yields CDR1 LGHDT and CDR2 YNNKEL (reference sequence). The CDR3 totals 16 residues. CDR3 bases: TGTGCCAGCAGCCAAGACTTTGGGGGGGGGAACACTGAAGCTTTCTTT. Residues: CASSQDFGGGNTEAFF.

The chain combines TRBV9 with TRBJ1-6, with 9 positions matching TRBD1. Germline values: CDR1 SGDLS, CDR2 YYNGEE. J lost 5 bases, V lost 6 bases, and 15 bases had no gene match. The CDR3 runs to 18 residues. CDR3 region: CASNDRDRASRDNSPLHF. The CDR3 coding sequence is TGTGCCAGCAACGACCGGGACAGGGCCTCACGGGATAATTCACCCCTCCACTTT.

The J gene is TRBJ2-1, the V gene TRBV6-5; a weak D match, TRBD1 (5 bases). CDR3 length equals 14 residues. V shed 2 bases and J shed 8 bases, with 13 bases lying between them. CDR1 and CDR2 (germline): MNHEY, SVGAGI. In nucleotides, the CDR3 is TGTGCCAGCAGTTACCAGGGCCAAAGCGATGAGCAGTTCTTC. This gives the protein CASSYQGQSDEQFF.

This chain uses TRBV28 with TRBJ1-4; D unresolved. Per the germline V gene, CDR1 is MDHEN and CDR2 is SYDVKM. This CDR3 contains 13 residues. V gave up 9 bases and J gave up 8 bases, with 16 bases separating them. In DNA, the CDR3 is TGTGCCAGTAGGACGGCTTTCAAGGAAAAACTGTTTTTT. Protein sequence: CASRTAFKEKLFF.

This clone has only a few counts. The chain uses TRBV19 and TRBJ1-2, with a weak D call TRBD1 (5 bases). CDR3 length: 17 amino acids. V shed 5 bases and J shed 2 bases, with 21 bases lying between them. CDR1 is LNHDA, CDR2 SQIVND, per germline (reference sequence). CDR3: CASSAPFTGPPNYGYTF. Written as DNA, the CDR3 is TGTGCCAGTAGTGCACCCTTCACAGGTCCGCCCAACTATGGCTACACCTTC.

The rearrangement links TRBV3-1 (or the pseudogene TRBV3-2) to TRBJ1-4; 10 positions agree with TRBD1. Trimming cost V 4 bases and J 2 bases; bases outside gene matches: 1. The CDR3 is 15 amino acids. Germline CDR1 and CDR2: LGHDT and YNNKEL (reference sequence). CDR3 sequence: CASSRQGATNEKLFF. CDR3 DNA sequence: TGTGCCAGCAGCCGACAGGGGGCGACTAATGAAAAACTGTTTTTT.

V gene TRBV15 combines with J gene TRBJ2-7; the match to TRBD1 covers 7 bases. Unmatched junction bases numbered 8, after V lost 3 bases and J lost 6 bases. Germline lookup yields CDR1 LNHNV and CDR2 YYDKDF (reference sequence). This CDR3 is built from 14 residues. The CDR3 DNA reads as TGTGCCACCAGCAGTCAGGGACAGTTAGGCGAGCAGTACTTC. Encoded protein: CATSSQGQLGEQYF.

The chain is built from TRBV5-1 and TRBJ2-7; 10 bases fit TRBD1. The CDR3 extends over 15 amino acids. V trimming: 4 bases; J trimming: 5 bases; junction bases outside the gene matches: 9. Germline CDR1 is SGHRS and CDR2 is YFSETQ. The CDR3 here is CASSNRDRGYHEQYF. CDR3 DNA sequence: TGCGCCAGCAGCAACCGGGACAGGGGTTACCACGAGCAGTACTTC.

The chain employs TRBV6-5 and TRBJ1-4, with D maybe TRBD1 (6 bases). This CDR3 has 14 residues. V was cut by 6 bases and J by 5 bases, with 13 bases left in between. From germline, CDR1 is MNHEY and CDR2 SVGAGI. The CDR3 loop is CASRRGAENEKLFF. The CDR3 bases are TGTGCCAGCAGGCGGGGGGCCGAAAATGAAAAACTGTTTTTT.

The CDR3 is CASSLQLANEQFF. Here the CDR3 DNA reads TGTGCCAGCAGCTTACAACTAGCCAATGAGCAGTTCTTC. V usage is TRBV13 and J usage is TRBJ2-1; perhaps TRBD2 as D (6 bases). CDR3 length equals 13 residues. In germline, CDR1 is PRHDT, CDR2 FYEKMQ (reference sequence). Trimming shortened V by 2 bases and J by 6 bases, and 8 bases separated the two germline ends.

The genes are TRBV5-1 and TRBJ2-3; 8 bases match TRBD1. In germline, CDR1 is SGHRS, CDR2 YFSETQ. Unmatched junction bases numbered 3, after V lost 3 bases and J lost 0 bases. CDR3 length: 15 amino acids. As DNA, the CDR3 is TGCGCCAGCAGCTCCGGGACAGGAAGCACAGATACGCAGTATTTT. Its translation: CASSSGTGSTDTQYF.

The chain couples TRBV28 to TRBJ1-4; D may be TRBD1 (5 bases). This CDR3 is built from 15 residues. Germline loops: CDR1 MDHEN, CDR2 SYDVKM. Deletions cut 4 bases from V and 0 bases from J, with 9 bases between. CDR3 residues: CASSSPGPTNEKLFF. The CDR3 DNA sequence: TGTGCCAGCAGTTCACCGGGACCAACTAATGAAAAACTGTTTTTT.

This clone has more than one count but fewer than ten. The chain employs TRBV10-2 and TRBJ1-1; no reliable D call. From germline, CDR1 is WSHSY and CDR2 SAAADI. Trimming cost V 6 bases and J 6 bases, with 17 bases left between them. The CDR3 sequence is 14 residues long. The CDR3 reads CASRGLGEGAEAFF. CDR3 sequence (DNA): TGCGCCAGCAGGGGCCTTGGGGAGGGAGCTGAAGCTTTCTTT.

The CDR3 protein is CASSLASSYNSPLHF. CDR3 nucleotide sequence: TGTGCCAGCAGCTTGGCTAGCTCCTATAATTCACCCCTCCACTTT. The rearrangement joins TRBV5-6 to TRBJ1-6; the D is unclear. The CDR3 contains 15 residues. The germline V gene has CDR1 SGHDT and CDR2 YYEEEE. V was clipped by 0 bases and J by 0 bases, with 4 bases between them. Variable domain in full (rest from reference TRBV5-6 and TRBJ1-6): DAGVTQSPTHLIKTRGQQVTLRCSPKSGHDTVSWYQQALGQGPQFIFQYYEEEERQRGNFPDRFSGHQFPNYSSELNVNALLLGDSALYLCASSLASSYNSPLHFGNGTRLTVT.

The J gene is TRBJ1-2, the V gene TRBV4-1; tentative D call: TRBD1 (6 bases). In germline, CDR1 is MGHRA, CDR2 YSYEKL. This CDR3 comprises 13 residues. Trimming took 4 bases from V and 4 from J, leaving 10 bases between them. The chain's CDR3 is CASSLGTSYGYTF. CDR3 DNA sequence: TGCGCCAGCAGCCTCGGGACAAGCTATGGCTACACCTTC.

The J gene is TRBJ2-1, the V gene TRBV11-2, with no clear D. CDR1 and CDR2 (germline): SGHAT, FQNNGV. V was shortened by 8 bases and J by 4 bases, with 9 bases between the two germline ends. CDR3 size: 12 residues. As DNA, the CDR3 is TGTGCCAGCTCTTCCGGGTACAATGAGCAGTTCTTC. Translation: CASSSGYNEQFF.

The V call is TRBV6-5, the J call TRBJ1-5, with 12 bases fitting TRBD1. Germline trimming cut 6 bases from V and 3 bases from J; bases unmatched to any gene: 3. CDR3 length: 15 amino acids. Germline V CDR1 and CDR2: MNHEY, SVGAGI. The CDR3 DNA is TGTGCCAGCAGGGGGGACAGGGGGCCCAATCAGCCCCAGCATTTT. Protein sequence: CASRGDRGPNQPQHF.

The CDR3: CASSPLIGTGELFF. The CDR3 bases are TGTGCCAGCAGCCCACTTATTGGCACCGGGGAGCTGTTTTTT. This chain uses TRBV11-3 with TRBJ2-2; D not certain. Germline V gene lookup returns CDR1 SGHNT and CDR2 YENEEA. The V end lost 5 bases, the J end lost 4 bases, and 11 bases lay between the germline ends. The CDR3 has 14 amino acids.

V usage is TRBV27 and J usage is TRBJ1-1; D not certain. The CDR3 contains 13 residues. Trimming cost V 8 bases and J 4 bases, with 14 bases left between them. Germline CDR1 reads MNHEY; CDR2 reads SMNVEV (reference sequence). The CDR3 sequence: CASHEGSPTEAFF. As DNA, the CDR3 is TGTGCCAGCCACGAGGGATCCCCCACTGAAGCTTTCTTT.

In this sample, this clone turned up once. This rearrangement joins TRBV4-1 to TRBJ1-6; possibly TRBD1 for D (5 bases). This CDR3 spans 15 amino acids. Trimming removed 2 bases from V and 9 bases from J, with 14 bases in between. Germline V CDR1 and CDR2: MGHRA, YSYEKL. This CDR3 reads CASSQRQFGTSPLHF. CDR3 DNA sequence: TGCGCCAGCAGCCAAAGACAGTTTGGGACTTCACCCCTCCACTTT.